The T cell receptor beta chain under discussion was sequenced for a study of control samples from healthy donors and cancer patients. The ends were cut back, 2 bases at V and 8 bases at J, with 10 bases in the middle. Germline V lookup: CDR1 SGHRS, CDR2 YFSETQ. This CDR3 region has 12 residues. The method was immunoSEQ multiplex PCR; TCRdb's version includes in-frame clones alone and lacks a portion of them. The sample records around 95,000 clones, approximately 80% being singletons. Sequences were obtained from blood. This chain links TRBV5-1 with TRBJ1-2; D ambiguous. The origin of this receptor is a man aged 25-45 years in good health. The CDR3 bases are TGCGCCAGCAGCTTAAATGGGGAAGGCTACACCTTC. It codes for CASSLNGEGYTF.